This TCR beta chain was sequenced for a study of T cells in Graves' hyperthyroidism and ophthalmopathy. This clonotype has only a few counts. Authors of the study amplified TCR beta CDR3 regions from RNA transcripts. With the HTBI primer set, the TCR CDR3 went through a first round of RT-PCR. TCRdb fed the multiplex PCR reads into MiXCR, producing one record per CDR3 protein. Among hundreds of thousands of distinct CDR3 sequences listed, about 43% were seen once. This CDR3 spans 12 amino acids. The V end was cut by 5 bases, the J end by 8 bases, with 12 bases between. Germline lookup yields CDR1 SNHLY and CDR2 FYNNEI.

Material for sequencing was peripheral blood or thyroid tissue (not recorded which). The origin of this receptor is a woman under 30 with Graves' hyperthyroidism. The chain has TRBV2 and TRBJ1-1, with unresolved D. CDR3 residues: CASSYTGTEAFF. The CDR3 DNA reads TGTGCCAGCAGTTACACTGGCACGGAAGCTTTCTTT.